Following are 15 T cell receptor beta chains from one sample sequenced in a study of technical replicates of blood from a handful of donors. Sequenced by immunoSEQ multiplex PCR; TCRdb stores in-frame clones only, minus some. The table shows over 55,000 clones, with around 90% occurring only once. Sequences were obtained from PBMCs. All receptors derive from a human donor in good health. Some clones in this sample may be carry-over from other donors' samples.

Only one count was recorded for this clone. The chain has TRBV4-1 and TRBJ1-5, with TRBD1 matching over 10 bases. CDR1 is MGHRA, CDR2 YSYEKL, per germline. CDR3 length: 17 residues. The trim removed 0 bases at V and 6 bases at J, leaving 8 bases unmatched. The CDR3 sequence: CASSQESWTGGSQPQHF. The CDR3 DNA reads TGCGCCAGCAGCCAAGAGAGTTGGACAGGGGGGAGTCAGCCCCAGCATTTT.

This clone was counted between two and nine times. J is TRBJ1-2 and V is TRBV4-3; D gene unclear. Germline V gene lookup returns CDR1 LGHNA and CDR2 YSLEER. The CDR3 extends over 15 amino acids. The V end lost 1 base, the J end lost 4 bases, and 13 bases lay between the germline ends. CDR3 DNA: TGCGCCAGCAGCCAAGCCTACTTCGGCGGCTATGGCTACACCTTC. As protein: CASSQAYFGGYGYTF.

CDR3 sequence reads: CASSHGLKDTQYF. The DNA for the CDR3 is TGTGCCAGCAGCCATGGACTCAAAGATACGCAGTATTTT. The chain links TRBV11-1 to TRBJ2-3, with D possibly TRBD2 on 5 matching bases. CDR1 and CDR2 (germline): SGHAT, FQDESV (reference sequence). This CDR3 spans 13 amino acids. Trimming removed 5 bases from V and 5 bases from J, with 11 bases in between. The entire variable domain, with the rest obtained from reference TRBV11-1 and TRBJ2-3, is as follows: EAEVAQSPRYKITEKSQAVAFWCDPISGHATLYWYRQILGQGPELLVQFQDESVVDDSQLPKDRFSAERLKGVDSTLKIQPAELGDSAMYLCASSHGLKDTQYFGPGTRLTVL.

The chain couples TRBV7-3 to TRBJ1-1, with D possibly matching TRBD1 (5 bases). Germline V gene lookup returns CDR1 SGHTA and CDR2 FQGTGA. The CDR3 runs 14 residues. V gave up 2 bases and J gave up 4 bases, with 11 bases separating them. Written as DNA, the CDR3 is TGTGCCAGCAGCTTAGGGGGGGAATCCACTGAAGCTTTCTTT. This translates into CASSLGGESTEAFF. The full variable domain, rest sourced from reference TRBV7-3 and TRBJ1-1, is GAGVSQTPSNKVTEKGKYVELRCDPISGHTALYWYRQSLGQGPEFLIYFQGTGAADDSGLPNDRFFAVRPEGSVSTLKIQRTERGDSAVYLCASSLGGESTEAFFGQGTRLTVV.

There are a few counts of this clone. The CDR3 DNA follows: TGTGCCAGCAACTCCGTAGCGGGTGGATTAGTAAACATTCAGTACTTC. Amino acids: CASNSVAGGLVNIQYF. The chain uses TRBV2 and TRBJ2-4; 7 bases match TRBD2. Germline trimming cut 7 bases from V and 6 bases from J; bases unmatched to any gene: 15. Looked up from germline, CDR1 is SNHLY and CDR2 is FYNNEI. The CDR3 runs to 16 residues.

The J gene is TRBJ2-1, the V gene TRBV7-2, with D possibly being TRBD1 (6 bases). The CDR3 totals 15 residues. Germline V gene sequence: CDR1 SGHTA, CDR2 FQGNSA. Trimming removed 7 bases from V and 3 bases from J, with 16 bases in between. The CDR3 is CASTGAGAIYNEQFF. CDR3 in DNA: TGTGCCAGCACCGGGGCAGGGGCGATCTACAATGAGCAGTTCTTC.

The gene calls are TRBV25-1 and TRBJ1-4; D call uncertain. Trimming removed 1 base at V and 8 bases at J, with 14 bases between. Per germline, CDR1 MGHDK and CDR2 SYGVNS. This CDR3 comprises 15 residues. The CDR3 coding sequence is TGTGCCAGCAGTGAATCTCGGGATATCGGGGAAAAACTGTTTTTT. Its translation: CASSESRDIGEKLFF.

This clone was found a few times. One end of the junction does not line up with germline, which may come from a read error. V is TRBV4-2 and J is TRBJ2-5, with D possibly matching TRBD2 (5 bases). The CDR3 length is 13 residues. The germline CDR1 and CDR2 sequences are LGHNA and YNFKEQ. Here the CDR3 DNA reads TGTGCCAGCAGCCAAGACGATCAGCGGCAGAAGAACTTC. As protein: CASSQDDQRQKNF.

V and J are TRBV6-6 and TRBJ2-7; perhaps TRBD1 as D (5 bases). V lost 6 bases to trimming and J lost 3 bases, with 9 bases between them. Germline CDR1 and CDR2: MNHNY and SVGAGI (reference sequence). This CDR3 is built from 12 residues. CDR3 sequence (DNA): TGTGCCAGCAGCTCCCAGGGCTACGAGCAGTACTTC. Its translation is CASSSQGYEQYF.

As DNA, the CDR3 is TGCGCCAGCAGCTTAGGTCGAGGGGGCTACGAGCAGTACTTC. The encoded protein is CASSLGRGGYEQYF. The chain joins TRBV5-1 to TRBJ2-7; maybe TRBD1 (6 bases). There are 14 residues in the CDR3. Trimming shortened V by 2 bases and J by 3 bases, and 12 bases separated the two germline ends. The germline gives CDR1 SGHRS, CDR2 YFSETQ.

This clone has a single count. The chain combines TRBV6-5 with TRBJ2-7; 8 bases line up with TRBD1. Germline lookup yields CDR1 MNHEY and CDR2 SVGAGI. The ends lost 6 bases at V and 4 bases at J; junction bases unmatched: 8. This CDR3 is built from 14 residues. This CDR3 reads CASRTGTGNYEQYF. DNA of the CDR3: TGTGCCAGCAGAACAGGGACAGGTAATTACGAGCAGTACTTC.

The V call is TRBV5-4, the J call TRBJ2-7; 8 bases are a match to TRBD1. The CDR3 covers 13 residues. J was trimmed by 5 bases and V by 4 bases; bases with no gene match: 5. Germline V lookup: CDR1 SGHNT, CDR2 YYREEE (reference sequence). The CDR3 bases are TGTGCCAGCAGCCCCGGACAGGGTGACGAGCAGTACTTC. Translating gives CASSPGQGDEQYF.

V gene TRBV6-6 combines with J gene TRBJ1-2; 7 positions agree with TRBD1. Germline V gives CDR1 MNHNY, CDR2 SVGAGI (reference sequence). This CDR3 region has 16 residues. V shed 5 bases, J shed 0 bases, and the junction held 9 bases outside the gene matches. The CDR3 reads CASSLRTGASNYGYTF. The CDR3 DNA is TGTGCCAGCAGTCTACGGACAGGAGCCTCTAACTATGGCTACACCTTC.

This sequence joins TRBV7-6 and TRBJ1-5, with a possible D match to TRBD1 (6 bases). Germline CDR1 reads SGHVS; CDR2 reads FNYEAQ. Trimming took off 6 bases at V and 2 bases at J, with 8 bases between the two ends. The CDR3 spans 13 residues. For the CDR3, the DNA is TGTGCCAGCAGTCCAGGGGGCAATCAGCCCCAGCATTTT. This codes for CASSPGGNQPQHF. Looking up the rest from reference TRBV7-6 and TRBJ1-5 gives the full variable domain: GAGVSQSPRYKVTKRGQDVALRCDPISGHVSLYWYRQALGQGPEFLTYFNYEAQQDKSGLPNDRFSAERPEGSISTLTIQRTEQRDSAMYRCASSPGGNQPQHFGDGTRLSIL.

The chain carries TRBV7-9 and TRBJ2-4, with D unresolved. CDR1 is SEHNR and CDR2 is FQNEAQ in the germline V gene (reference sequence). The CDR3 loop spans 16 amino acids. The V and J ends lost 1 base and 0 bases respectively, with 10 bases between them. Written as DNA, the CDR3 is TGTGCCAGCAGCTTAGGGCAGTTTTTAGCCAAAAACATTCAGTACTTC. Translation: CASSLGQFLAKNIQYF.